Listed here are 21 T cell receptor beta chains from one sample, sequenced in a study of T-cell memory formation after mild COVID-19. TCRdb re-derived calls from the 5' RACE reads in MiXCR, one entry per CDR3 protein. The repertoire has 270,000 or so distinct CDR3 sequences, more than 15% of them found once; the top ten carry 23%. Material: PBMCs or a T cell subset sorted from them (not recorded which). The receptors here all came from a man younger than 35 who had mild COVID-19 (a few samples of this study predate the infection). Cell type and time point are not known.

This clonotype was seen only a few times. The chain couples TRBV12-3 or TRBV12-4 to TRBJ2-5; 9 bases line up with TRBD1. The trim removed 6 bases at V and 4 bases at J, leaving 9 bases unmatched. The CDR3 spans 15 residues. This CDR3 is CASSPTGGSPETQYF. The DNA of the CDR3 is TGTGCCAGCAGCCCGACAGGGGGGTCTCCAGAGACCCAGTACTTC.

This chain links TRBV30 with TRBJ2-3, with 11 nucleotides matching TRBD2. Germline-derived CDR1 and CDR2 are GTSNPN and SVGIG (reference sequence). Trimming cost V 5 bases and J 6 bases; bases outside gene matches: 10. The length of the CDR3 is 15 residues. CDR3 sequence: CAWSSGSSGGDTQYF. The CDR3 DNA follows: TGTGCCTGGTCTAGCGGGTCTAGCGGGGGGGATACGCAGTATTTT.

The chain employs TRBV5-1 and TRBJ2-7; 7 bases fit TRBD1. The germline CDR1 and CDR2 sequences are SGHRS and YFSETQ. This CDR3 has 13 amino acids. With 4 bases clipped from V and 3 bases from J, the junction kept 4 bases outside the gene matches. Here the CDR3 reads CASSPGQIYEQYF. The CDR3 bases are TGCGCCAGCAGCCCGGGACAGATCTACGAGCAGTACTTC.

The rearrangement joins TRBV5-1 to TRBJ2-5; a weak D match, TRBD1 (5 bases). CDR1 and CDR2 from the germline V gene are SGHRS and YFSETQ. Trimming took off 2 bases at V and 6 bases at J, with 26 bases between the two ends. The CDR3 sequence is 18 residues long. Here the CDR3 reads CASSFRNGPQGGWKTQYF. As DNA, the CDR3 is TGCGCCAGCAGCTTCAGGAACGGACCGCAGGGCGGTTGGAAGACCCAGTACTTC.

The J gene is TRBJ2-1, the V gene TRBV4-1; D might be TRBD1 (6 bases). This CDR3 has 15 residues. The V end lost 6 bases, the J end lost 0 bases, and 12 bases lay between the germline ends. In germline, CDR1 is MGHRA, CDR2 YSYEKL. DNA for the CDR3: TGCGCCAGCAGTCACCGGGACACCTCCTACAATGAGCAGTTCTTC. It is translated as CASSHRDTSYNEQFF.

This chain joins TRBV7-9 and TRBJ1-5; D may be TRBD1 (5 bases). Germline lookup yields CDR1 SEHNR and CDR2 FQNEAQ (reference sequence). The V end lost 5 bases, the J end lost 9 bases, and 14 bases lay between the germline ends. The CDR3 runs to 13 residues. The CDR3 protein is CASSEAGPWPQHF. The DNA for the CDR3 is TGTGCCAGCAGCGAGGCAGGGCCCTGGCCCCAGCATTTT.

This sequence joins TRBV4-2 and TRBJ2-7, with D unresolved. V lost 5 bases to trimming and J lost 3 bases, with 14 bases between them. CDR3 length: 14 residues. Looked up from germline, CDR1 is LGHNA and CDR2 is YNFKEQ. The CDR3 protein is CASSSDWGHYEQYV. The CDR3 nucleotides read TGTGCCAGCAGCTCTGACTGGGGTCACTACGAGCAGTACGTC.

This chain connects TRBV3-1 to TRBJ1-5; D not certain. CDR1 is LGHDT and CDR2 is YNNKEL in the germline V gene (reference sequence). There are 15 residues in the CDR3. Trimming stripped 4 bases from V and 4 bases from J, with 14 bases between. The CDR3 sequence: CASSPWAERNQPQHF. In nucleotides, the CDR3 is TGTGCCAGCAGCCCCTGGGCAGAAAGGAATCAGCCCCAGCATTTT.

This clonotype was counted only a few times. The chain joins TRBV7-9 to TRBJ2-3, with D tentatively TRBD1 (5 bases). Trimming pared 5 bases from V and 0 bases from J, leaving 12 bases between. The CDR3 length is 15 residues. Germline V gene lookup returns CDR1 SEHNR and CDR2 FQNEAQ (reference sequence). The CDR3 DNA is TGTGCCAGCAGCCCTACAGGTACTAGCACAGATACGCAGTATTTT. Encoded protein: CASSPTGTSTDTQYF.

The V call is TRBV6-2 or TRBV6-3, the J call TRBJ2-3, with TRBD2 as a possible D gene (7 bases). The CDR3 is 13 amino acids. Germline V CDR1 and CDR2: MNHEY, SVGEGT. V lost 8 bases, J lost 10 bases, and 19 bases lay in between. CDR3 region: CASLPPGGGAQYF. Here the CDR3 DNA reads TGTGCCAGCCTTCCCCCGGGGGGCGGGGCGCAGTATTTT.

CDR3 DNA: TGCAGTGCTAGTTTCCAGGGTGCAGATACGCAGTATTTT. Translation: CSASFQGADTQYF. V is TRBV20-1 and J is TRBJ2-3; D may be TRBD1 (5 bases). Between the trimmed V and J ends, which lost 3 bases and 4 bases, there was a span of 11 bases. Germline V lookup: CDR1 DFQATT, CDR2 SNEGSKA (reference sequence). The CDR3 is 13 residues long.

This clonotype was seen more than once but under ten times. The rearrangement uses TRBV4-1 and TRBJ2-7; unclear D gene. The CDR3 sequence is 16 residues long. Looked up from germline, CDR1 is MGHRA and CDR2 is YSYEKL. The ends were cut back, 1 base at V and 3 bases at J, with 16 bases in the middle. CDR3 DNA: TGCGCCAGCAGCCAAGCCAGCCGGGCAGAACGCTACGAGCAGTACTTC. Protein: CASSQASRAERYEQYF.

A few counts support this clonotype. The gene calls are TRBV20-1 and TRBJ2-7; 9 nucleotides align to TRBD2. CDR1 and CDR2 (germline): DFQATT, SNEGSKA (reference sequence). The V segment lost 2 bases and the J segment 2 bases; nucleotides outside the gene matches: 7. This CDR3 spans 15 amino acids. The DNA for the CDR3 is TGCAGTGCTAGATCGTTTAGCGGGGGACCCTACGAGCAGTACTTC. This gives the protein CSARSFSGGPYEQYF.

In its sample, this clonotype was seen a few times. The CDR3 reads CASSSQGANSPLHF. In DNA form, the CDR3 reads TGTGCCAGCAGCTCCCAGGGGGCCAATTCACCCCTCCACTTT. This sequence joins TRBV11-2 and TRBJ1-6, with TRBD1 matching 8 bases. Germline trimming cut 4 bases from V and 7 bases from J; bases unmatched to any gene: 3. Germline V gives CDR1 SGHAT, CDR2 FQNNGV. The CDR3 is 14 amino acids.

This sequence joins TRBV29-1 and TRBJ2-3; 7 bases are shared with TRBD2. CDR1 is SQVTM, CDR2 ANQGSEA, per germline. CDR3 size: 15 residues. Trimming at V came to 7 bases and at J to 2 bases, leaving 12 bases not matched to a gene. CDR3 nucleotides: TGCAGCGCCCGAGCTAGCGGACCAGCCACAGATACGCAGTATTTT. The encoded protein is CSARASGPATDTQYF.

This clonotype was counted between two and nine times. The rearrangement uses TRBV28 and TRBJ1-1, with a weak D call TRBD1 (6 bases). Germline assignment: CDR1 MDHEN and CDR2 SYDVKM. This CDR3 has 15 amino acids. Trimming shortened V by 10 bases and J by 3 bases, and 21 bases separated the two germline ends. The CDR3 nucleotides read TGTGCCACCACCACCGGGGGCCAAGGGGACACTGAAGCTTTCTTT. This sequence encodes CATTTGGQGDTEAFF. Looking up the rest from reference TRBV28 and TRBJ1-1 gives the full variable domain: DVKVTQSSRYLVKRTGEKVFLECVQDMDHENMFWYRQDPGLGLRLIYFSYDVKMKEKGDIPEGYSVSREKKERFSLILESASTNQTSMYLCATTTGGQGDTEAFFGQGTRLTVV.

This clonotype was seen at least ten times. The rearrangement links TRBV7-9 to TRBJ1-1, with TRBD1 as a possible D gene (5 bases). This CDR3 has 16 amino acids. Germline V gene sequence: CDR1 SEHNR, CDR2 FQNEAQ (reference sequence). The V end lost 2 bases, the J end lost 5 bases, and 18 bases lay between the germline ends. CDR3: CASSLSGGSGGTEAFF. CDR3 in DNA: TGTGCCAGCAGCTTAAGTGGAGGCAGCGGGGGAACTGAAGCTTTCTTT.

V gene TRBV4-3 combines with J gene TRBJ1-5; perhaps TRBD1 as D (6 bases). Per germline, CDR1 LGHNA and CDR2 YSLEER. The ends were cut back, 1 base at V and 5 bases at J, with 12 bases in the middle. The CDR3 extends over 15 amino acids. The CDR3 DNA follows: TGCGCCAGCAGCCAAGGAATGGACAGTTATCAGCCCCAGCATTTT. Encoded protein: CASSQGMDSYQPQHF.

This clonotype has only a few counts. CDR3 in DNA: TGTGCCAGCAGTTACACCCCTTCTGGGGTCGGACAGCCCCAGCATTTT. This codes for CASSYTPSGVGQPQHF. The chain employs TRBV6-2 or TRBV6-3 and TRBJ1-5; D gene unclear. The ends were cut back, 2 bases at V and 7 bases at J, with 18 bases in the middle. The CDR3 covers 16 residues. Germline V gene sequence: CDR1 MNHEY, CDR2 SVGEGT.

This clonotype was picked up a small number of times. The J gene is TRBJ2-7, the V gene TRBV3-1; no clear D. This CDR3 has 14 amino acids. Germline V gene sequence: CDR1 LGHDT, CDR2 YNNKEL (reference sequence). The V end was cut by 1 base, the J end by 6 bases, with 13 bases between. The DNA for the CDR3 is TGTGCCAGCAGCCAAGTAAATTCCGGGTCCGAGCAGTACTTC. Its translation: CASSQVNSGSEQYF.

The genes are TRBV12-3 or TRBV12-4 and TRBJ2-1; no reliable D call. With 1 base removed from V and 8 bases from J, the gap between germline ends came to 12 bases. This CDR3 comprises 14 residues. As DNA, the CDR3 is TGTGCCAGCAGTTTAGATCCGGGTTTCGATGAGCAGTTCTTC. Translating gives CASSLDPGFDEQFF.